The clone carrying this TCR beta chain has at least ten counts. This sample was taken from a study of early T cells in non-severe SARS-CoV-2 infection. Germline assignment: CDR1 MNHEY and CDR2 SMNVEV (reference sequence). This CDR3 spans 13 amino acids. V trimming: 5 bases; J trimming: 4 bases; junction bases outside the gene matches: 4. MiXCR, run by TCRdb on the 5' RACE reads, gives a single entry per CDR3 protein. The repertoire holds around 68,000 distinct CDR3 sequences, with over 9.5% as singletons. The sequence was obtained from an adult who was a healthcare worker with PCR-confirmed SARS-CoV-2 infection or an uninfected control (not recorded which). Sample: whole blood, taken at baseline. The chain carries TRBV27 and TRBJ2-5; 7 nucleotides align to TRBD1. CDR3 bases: TGTGCCAGCAGTAAAAACAGGGGAGAGACCCAGTACTTC. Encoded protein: CASSKNRGETQYF.